A selection of T cell receptor beta chains follows, all from one sample in a study of shared T cell receptors in the human thymus. Measured with immunoSEQ multiplex PCR; TCRdb has only the in-frame clones, and not every one. The sample has about 380,000 clones, approximately 95% seen once. The sample was thymocytes. The receptors derive from a human donor. Both conserved end residues are part of each CDR3. D genes are given only for firm matches. For some rows the clone size is stated as once, few or many, or as a class when expanded; others skip it.

D gene	J gene	clone size	V gene	CDR3 protein	CDR3 DNA
NA	TRBJ1-3	NA	TRBV10-3	CASRADSGNTIYF	TGTGCCTCACGTGCGGACTCTGGAAACACCATATATTTT
TRBD2	TRBJ2-2	NA	TRBV2	CASRTSGGPGELFF	TGTGCCAGCAGAACTAGCGGGGGGCCCGGGGAGCTGTTTTTT
NA	TRBJ2-7	NA	TRBV27	CASRPGPLLGQYEQYF	TGTGCCAGCAGGCCGGGACCGCTGTTGGGCCAGTACGAGCAGTACTTC
NA	TRBJ2-5	NA	TRBV7-2	CASSSPDWQETQYF	TGTGCCAGCAGCTCTCCGGACTGGCAAGAGACCCAGTACTTC
TRBD1	TRBJ2-1	NA	TRBV27	CASSYEGTGGDEQFF	TGTGCCAGCAGTTATGAAGGGACAGGGGGCGATGAGCAGTTCTTC
TRBD1	TRBJ1-2	NA	TRBV5-1	CALAGRGQGRGYTF	TGCGCCCTCGCGGGAAGGGGACAGGGGCGAGGCTACACCTTC
TRBD1	TRBJ1-1	NA	TRBV5-4	CASSLPRSEPGQGSDTEAFF	TGTGCCAGCAGCCTTCCTCGATCGGAGCCGGGACAGGGGTCGGACACTGAAGCTTTCTTT
TRBD2	TRBJ2-1	NA	TRBV2	CASGRDYNEQFF	TGTGCCAGTGGGAGGGACTACAATGAGCAGTTCTTC
NA	TRBJ2-2	NA	TRBV11-2	CASSGRTEDTGELFF	TGTGCCAGCAGCGGGCGGACAGAGGACACCGGGGAGCTGTTTTTT
TRBD1	TRBJ1-5	NA	TRBV7-9	CASSLGPDREHNQPQHF	TGTGCCAGCAGCTTAGGCCCGGACAGGGAGCACAATCAGCCCCAGCATTTT
NA	TRBJ2-7	NA	TRBV7-9	CASSLVPTTHEQYF	TGTGCCAGCAGCTTAGTGCCCACGACCCACGAGCAGTACTTC
NA	TRBJ1-3	NA	TRBV4-3	CASSQGGPQTDSGNTIYF	TGCGCCAGCAGCCAAGGGGGGCCACAGACTGACTCTGGAAACACCATATATTTT
NA	TRBJ2-1	NA	TRBV9	CASSVVPGKNDEQFF	TGTGCCAGCAGCGTAGTTCCCGGGAAGAACGATGAGCAGTTCTTC
NA	TRBJ1-1	NA	TRBV18	CASGPGGVGRTEAFF	TGTGCCAGCGGCCCCGGGGGGGTGGGACGGACTGAAGCTTTCTTT
TRBD2	TRBJ2-5	NA	TRBV18	CASSPRTSSGSGGQETQYF	TGTGCCAGCTCACCCAGAACTTCTAGCGGGAGTGGGGGCCAAGAGACCCAGTACTTC
NA	TRBJ2-7	NA	TRBV5-4	CASSLESGWDYEQYF	TGTGCCAGCAGCTTGGAATCGGGATGGGATTACGAGCAGTACTTC
NA	TRBJ2-2	NA	TRBV12-5	CASGLLSGPGERPIGGDTGELFF	TGTGCTAGTGGCCTCCTTAGCGGCCCGGGAGAGAGGCCCATCGGAGGGGACACCGGGGAGCTGTTTTTT
TRBD1	TRBJ1-1	NA	TRBV7-9	CASSGGQGARKTEAFF	TGTGCCAGCAGCGGGGGACAGGGGGCGCGAAAGACTGAAGCTTTCTTT
TRBD2	TRBJ2-7	once	TRBV14	CASSQEGLAGGGSRIYEQYF	TGTGCCAGCAGCCAAGAGGGACTAGCGGGAGGAGGATCCCGGATCTACGAGCAGTACTTC
NA	TRBJ2-3	few	TRBV4-3	CASSQETQWLRDTDTQYF	TGCGCCAGCAGCCAAGAGACTCAGTGGTTGAGAGACACAGATACGCAGTATTTT
TRBD2	TRBJ2-1	NA	TRBV27	CASSSNPPPASGRGVENEQFF	TGTGCCAGCAGTTCCAACCCGCCCCCTGCTAGCGGGAGAGGAGTAGAAAATGAGCAGTTCTTC
NA	TRBJ1-1	NA	TRBV27	CASRSGGAWGTEAFF	TGTGCCAGCAGATCGGGGGGGGCGTGGGGCACTGAAGCTTTCTTT
NA	TRBJ2-1	NA	TRBV5-1	CASSFGRVYNEQFF	TGCGCCAGCAGCTTTGGCAGGGTATACAATGAGCAGTTCTTC
TRBD1	TRBJ1-2	NA	TRBV18	CASSPDGQGKYGYTF	TGTGCCAGCTCACCAGATGGACAGGGGAAATATGGCTACACCTTC
NA	TRBJ2-7	NA	TRBV4-1	CASSQGRAYEQYF	TGCGCCAGCAGCCAAGGCAGGGCCTACGAGCAGTACTTC
TRBD2	TRBJ2-1	NA	TRBV5-6	CASIPGTSGHNEQFF	TGTGCCAGCATCCCCGGGACTAGCGGCCACAATGAGCAGTTCTTC
NA	TRBJ1-5	NA	TRBV5-1	CASSWVGDPQEPQHF	TGCGCCAGCAGCTGGGTCGGGGATCCCCAAGAGCCCCAGCATTTT
NA	TRBJ2-7	NA	TRBV28	CASSWASYEQYF	TGTGCCAGCAGTTGGGCCTCCTACGAGCAGTACTTC
NA	TRBJ1-5	NA	TRBV19	CASSSTGYQPQHF	TGTGCCAGTAGTTCCACAGGGTACCAGCCCCAGCATTTT
NA	TRBJ2-7	once	TRBV7-3	CASSLSWRGHEQYF	TGTGCCAGCAGCTTAAGTTGGAGAGGCCACGAGCAGTACTTC
TRBD2	TRBJ2-7	once	TRBV19	CASSIERRAGISYEQYF	TGTGCCAGTAGTATCGAACGGAGAGCGGGAATCTCCTACGAGCAGTACTTC
NA	TRBJ2-2	NA	TRBV10-3	CAIGRNGELFF	TGTGCCATCGGACGGAACGGGGAGCTGTTTTTT
TRBD2	TRBJ2-1	NA	TRBV4-1	CASSQSGLVSDEQFF	TGCGCCAGCAGCCAATCGGGACTAGTTTCCGATGAGCAGTTCTTC
NA	TRBJ2-1	NA	TRBV19	CASSQRGRPYNEQFF	TGTGCCAGTAGTCAAAGGGGGAGACCCTACAATGAGCAGTTCTTC
TRBD2	TRBJ2-1	NA	TRBV4-1	CASNSLAGAGNEQFF	TGCGCCAGCAACTCCCTAGCGGGAGCGGGCAATGAGCAGTTCTTC
NA	TRBJ2-7	few	TRBV28	CASSRLYEQYF	TGTGCCAGCAGCCGCCTCTACGAGCAGTACTTC
NA	TRBJ1-2	NA	TRBV29-1	CSVPGGFNYGYTF	TGCAGCGTTCCGGGGGGGTTTAACTATGGCTACACCTTC
NA	TRBJ2-2	NA	TRBV14	CASSQEGQSNTGELFF	TGTGCCAGCAGCCAAGAGGGTCAGTCGAACACCGGGGAGCTGTTTTTT
TRBD1	TRBJ2-3	NA	TRBV27	CASSMTGRTDTQYF	TGTGCCAGCAGTATGACAGGGCGCACAGATACGCAGTATTTT
NA	TRBJ2-7	NA	TRBV27	CASSFGVGEQYF	TGTGCCAGCAGTTTCGGGGTAGGGGAGCAGTACTTC
NA	TRBJ2-7	NA	TRBV19	CASSWGPPYEQYF	TGTGCCAGTAGTTGGGGGCCCCCCTACGAGCAGTACTTC